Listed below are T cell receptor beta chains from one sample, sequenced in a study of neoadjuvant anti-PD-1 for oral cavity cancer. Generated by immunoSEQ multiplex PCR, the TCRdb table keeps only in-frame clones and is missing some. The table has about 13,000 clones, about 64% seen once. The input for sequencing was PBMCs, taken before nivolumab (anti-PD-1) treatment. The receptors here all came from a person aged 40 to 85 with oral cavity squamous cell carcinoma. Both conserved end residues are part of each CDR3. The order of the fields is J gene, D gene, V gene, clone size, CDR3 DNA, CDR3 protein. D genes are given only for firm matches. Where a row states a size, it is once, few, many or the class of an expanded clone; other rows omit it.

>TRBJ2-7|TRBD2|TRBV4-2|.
TGTGCCAGCAGCCAAGATTTAGCGGGAGGCGGCTACGAGCAGTACTTC
CASSQDLAGGGYEQYF
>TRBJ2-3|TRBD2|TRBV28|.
TGTGCCAGCAGTAAGCGGGAGGTCTCAGATACGCAGTATTTT
CASSKREVSDTQYF
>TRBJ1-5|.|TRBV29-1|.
TGCAGCGTTTCCCTCCCCCCGAGTAGCAATCAGCCCCAGCATTTT
CSVSLPPSSNQPQHF
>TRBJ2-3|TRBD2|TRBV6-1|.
TGTGCCAGCAGTCGGACTAGCGGGATACTTCATACGCAGTATTTT
CASSRTSGILHTQYF
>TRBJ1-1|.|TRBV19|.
TGTGCCAGTTCGGTCTCCCTGAACACTGAAGCTTTCTTT
CASSVSLNTEAFF
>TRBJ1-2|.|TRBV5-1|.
TGCGCCAGCAGCTTGGACGATCCCGCTTATGGCTACACCTTC
CASSLDDPAYGYTF
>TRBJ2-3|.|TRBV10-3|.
TGTGCCATCAGGGAGCGGCCTAGCACAGATACGCAGTATTTT
CAIRERPSTDTQYF
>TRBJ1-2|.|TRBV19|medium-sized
TGTGCCACCGACCTCTCACCAGACCAAGGGTATGGCTACACCTTC
CATDLSPDQGYGYTF
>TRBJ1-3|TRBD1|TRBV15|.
TGTGCCACCAGCAGAAGTTCGACAGGGACTGGAAACACCATATATTTT
CATSRSSTGTGNTIYF
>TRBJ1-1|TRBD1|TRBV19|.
TGTGCCAGTCGGCCCCCGGGACAGAGTAACACTGAAGCTTTCTTT
CASRPPGQSNTEAFF
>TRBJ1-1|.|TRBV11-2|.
TGTGCCAGCAGCTTAGCTCCGGGCGGGAAGGTTGGTTTCTTT
CASSLAPGGKVGFF
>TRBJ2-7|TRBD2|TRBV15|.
TGTGCCACCAGCAGAGAGCACGGGGGGACCTACGAGCAGTACTTC
CATSREHGGTYEQYF
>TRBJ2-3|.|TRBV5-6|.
TGTGCCAGCAGCTTGGCGTTTGGGGGAGTGGCAGATACGCAGTATTTT
CASSLAFGGVADTQYF
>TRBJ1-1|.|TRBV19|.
TGTGCCAGTAGTATAGACAATGCGAACACTGAAGCTTTCTTT
CASSIDNANTEAFF
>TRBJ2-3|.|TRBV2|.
TGTGCCAGCAGTGAAGCGGGGTATTCGACAGCCCGCACAGATACGCAGTATTTT
CASSEAGYSTARTDTQYF
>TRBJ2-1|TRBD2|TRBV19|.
TGTGCCAGTAGTCGAGCGGGGGGCTCTTACAATGAGCAGTTCTTC
CASSRAGGSYNEQFF
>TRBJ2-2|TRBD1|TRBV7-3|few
TGTGCCAGCAGCTTTGGGACAGTTAACACCGGGGAGCTGTTTTTT
CASSFGTVNTGELFF
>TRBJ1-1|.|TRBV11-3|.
TGTGCCAGCAGCCCCCGGTCCCGGAGGGTCACTGAAGCTTTCTTT
CASSPRSRRVTEAFF
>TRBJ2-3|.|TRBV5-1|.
TGCGCCAGCAGCTTGGCCCTTGTCACAGATACGCAGTATTTT
CASSLALVTDTQYF
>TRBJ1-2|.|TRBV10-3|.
TGTGCCATCAGTGTATTGATGCGGGGCCTGAATGGCTACACCTTC
CAISVLMRGLNGYTF
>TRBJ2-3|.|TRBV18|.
TGTGCCAGCTCACCGGAAGACAGGCCCAGCACAGATACGCAGTATTTT
CASSPEDRPSTDTQYF
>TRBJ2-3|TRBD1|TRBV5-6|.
TGTGCCAGCATCCAAAACAGGGGGTCGGATACGCAGTATTTT
CASIQNRGSDTQYF
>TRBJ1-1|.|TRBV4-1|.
TGCGCCAGCAGCCTGACATGGTTGATGAACACTGAAGCTTTCTTT
CASSLTWLMNTEAFF
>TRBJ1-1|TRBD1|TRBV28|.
TGTGCCAGCAGTCGACAGGGTAAGAACACTGAAGCTTTCTTT
CASSRQGKNTEAFF
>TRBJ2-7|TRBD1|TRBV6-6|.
TGTGCCAGCAGCCGACAGGGGGCGGGAGAGCAGTACTTC
CASSRQGAGEQYF
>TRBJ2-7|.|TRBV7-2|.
TGTGCCAGCAGCTTCCTTCCGCGGACCTACGAGCAGTACTTC
CASSFLPRTYEQYF
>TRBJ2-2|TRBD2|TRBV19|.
TGTGCCAGTAGTATAGAGGGGAGACGAGGGACTAGCGGGACCACCGGGGAGCTGTTTTTT
CASSIEGRRGTSGTTGELFF
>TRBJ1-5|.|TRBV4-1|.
TGCGCCAGCAGCCATGAGGGCTCGCAGCCCCAGCATTTT
CASSHEGSQPQHF
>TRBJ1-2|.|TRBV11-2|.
TGTGCCAGCAGCTCGGGACCGAACTATGGCTACACCTTC
CASSSGPNYGYTF
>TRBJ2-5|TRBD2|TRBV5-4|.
TGTGCCAGCAGCGTGGGACTAGCGGGAGGTGTTAGAGAGACCCAGTACTTC
CASSVGLAGGVRETQYF
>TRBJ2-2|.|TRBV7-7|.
TGTGCCAGCAGCCCGTCGGGCGGGAACACCGGGGAGCTGTTTTTT
CASSPSGGNTGELFF
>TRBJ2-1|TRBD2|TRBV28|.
TGTGCCAGCAGTTTAGGAGGACTAGCCTACAATGAGCAGTTCTTC
CASSLGGLAYNEQFF
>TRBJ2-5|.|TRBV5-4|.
TGTGCCAGCATGAGGTGGAGGGACCAAGAGACCCAGTACTTC
CASMRWRDQETQYF
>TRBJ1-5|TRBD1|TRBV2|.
TGTGCCAGCAGCCCATGGGACAGCGAGTCATCGCCCCAGCATTTT
CASSPWDSESSPQHF
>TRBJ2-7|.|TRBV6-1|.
TGTGCCACCTCTGCGGACGGCGGATCCTACGAGCAGTACTTC
CATSADGGSYEQYF
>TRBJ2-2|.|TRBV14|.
TGTGCCAGCAGAAGTGGACTCGTAACCGGGGAGCTGTTTTTT
CASRSGLVTGELFF
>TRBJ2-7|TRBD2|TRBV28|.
TGTGCCAGCAGTTTTCCCCTCGTTCTAGCGGGGAGTTCCTACGAGCAGTACTTC
CASSFPLVLAGSSYEQYF
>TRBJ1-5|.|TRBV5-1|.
TGCGCCAGCAGCTTGGCGGGGGATCAGCCCCAGCATTTT
CASSLAGDQPQHF
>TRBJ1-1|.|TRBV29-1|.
TGCAGCGTTGACGGGGGGGAAGCTTTCTTT
CSVDGGEAFF
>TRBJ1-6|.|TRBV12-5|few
TGTGCTAGTGGTTTGAGGGTGGCAGGGATAGGGTCCCTCCACTTT
CASGLRVAGIGSLHF
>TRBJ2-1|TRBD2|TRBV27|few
TGTGCCAGCACAGTGGGGGGGACCATCTCCTCCTACAATGAGCAGTTCTTC
CASTVGGTISSYNEQFF
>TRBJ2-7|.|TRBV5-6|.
TGTGCCAGCAGCTTCAGGCAGGTCCTCGCCTACGAGCAGTACTTC
CASSFRQVLAYEQYF
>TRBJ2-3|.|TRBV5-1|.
TGCGCCAGCAGCCAAATCACAGATACGCAGTATTTT
CASSQITDTQYF
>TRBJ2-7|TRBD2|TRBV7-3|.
TGTGCCAGCAGCTTGGACGGGACTAGCGGGAGGCAGCAGTACTTC
CASSLDGTSGRQQYF
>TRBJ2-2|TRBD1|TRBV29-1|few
TGCAGCGTTGAGTCGCGGCAGGGGGTCGCCGGGGAGCTGTTTTTT
CSVESRQGVAGELFF
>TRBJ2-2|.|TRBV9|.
TGTGCCAGCAGCGTAGAAGTAGGGGGACCGAACACCGGGGAGCTGTTTTTT
CASSVEVGGPNTGELFF
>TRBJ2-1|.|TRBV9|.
TGTGCCAGCAGCGTAAGCGCTAGCGTTTACAATGAGCAGTTCTTC
CASSVSASVYNEQFF
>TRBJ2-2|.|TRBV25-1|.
TGTGCCAGCAGTGTAACCGGGACTCAAACCGGGGAGCTGTTTTTT
CASSVTGTQTGELFF
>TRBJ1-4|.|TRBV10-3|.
TGTGCCATCAGTGCCGTGCAGGGGTGGGAAAAACTGTTTTTT
CAISAVQGWEKLFF
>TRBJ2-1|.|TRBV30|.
TGTGCCTGGAGTGCCATTATAAATGAGCAGTTCTTC
CAWSAIINEQFF